This T cell receptor (beta chain) was recovered during a study of cytomegalovirus exposure and HLA in healthy donors. Whole-study findings and limits: Later analysis showed TCR association rates varying by HLA locus, highest for DRB1 and lowest for HLA-C. Versus the roughly 700-donor mean, an Asian-associated ancestry cluster reportedly showed fewer N-insertions in a later analysis.

As concerns this clone: Its target is unknown.

In the PCR, 60 Vbeta and 13 Jbeta primers were used. The authors' processing: As a later analysis found, there were 80 million to 90 million unique TCR beta chains, of which some 9.9 million were shared. Clones were sequenced by immunoSEQ multiplex PCR, and TCRdb holds only the in-frame ones, with some missing. That table gives V, J and clone size, and the DNA gave D and trimming. The table lists about 90,000 clones, roughly 78% of them singletons. Germline CDR1 reads LNHDA; CDR2 reads SQIVND (reference sequence). V lost 8 bases to trimming and J lost 4 bases, with 22 bases between them. This CDR3 is built from 16 residues.

Specimen: PBMCs. The source is a woman in her thirties or forties in good health and CMV-seropositive. V usage is TRBV19 and J usage is TRBJ2-3, with D tentatively TRBD2 (6 bases). The CDR3: CASSSGGGRWSDTQYF. DNA of the CDR3: TGTGCCAGTTCGTCCGGAGGAGGGAGATGGTCAGATACGCAGTATTTT.